This is a list of T cell receptor beta chains from one sample in a study of T cell repertoires in cytomegalovirus infection. From the reads, TCRdb called clonotypes with MiXCR, one entry per CDR3 protein. The sample consists of approximately 110,000 distinct CDR3 sequences, around 45% of them appearing once. Antigens for these TCRs are unknown. This material consisted of CD8+ T cells from cultured PBMCs, taken from culture after CMV antigen stimulation. Every receptor here comes from a human donor in good health (CMV status not recorded). Some clones in this sample may be carry-over from other donors' samples. CDR3s include the opening cysteine and the closing phenylalanine or tryptophan. A D gene is named only where the DNA matches it firmly. Size values are once, few and many counts, or a class for expanded clones, and some rows have none.

>-|few|13|TRBJ2-3|TRBV7-8
CASSINSIDTQYF
TGTGCCAGCAGCATTAACAGCATAGATACGCAGTATTTT
>-|-|15|TRBJ2-7|TRBV7-9
CASSLLPEELTKQYF
TGTGCCAGCAGCTTATTACCAGAAGAGCTTACGAAGCAGTACTTC
>-|-|12|TRBJ2-7|TRBV19
CASRDSLHEQYF
TGTGCCAGTAGGGACAGCCTCCACGAGCAGTACTTC
>TRBD1|-|15|TRBJ2-2|TRBV11-2
CASSFTRGYTGELFF
TGTGCCAGCAGCTTTACCAGGGGGTACACCGGGGAGCTGTTTTTT
>TRBD2|few|15|TRBJ2-1|TRBV7-2
CASSSGTSGGVKLFF
TGTGCCAGCAGCTCCGGGACTAGCGGGGGGGTTAAGCTGTTCTTC
>-|few|14|TRBJ1-2|TRBV2
CASSTRDVNYGYTF
TGTGCCAGCAGTACAAGGGACGTTAACTATGGCTACACCTTC
>-|-|13|TRBJ1-1|TRBV19
CASSIVDYTEAFF
TGTGCCAGTAGTATAGTCGACTACACTGAAGCTTTCTTT
>-|-|16|TRBJ2-2|TRBV12-3/TRBV12-4
CASSLPDTGPAGELFF
TGTGCCAGCAGTCTCCCGGACACCGGACCGGCCGGGGAGCTGTTTTTT
>TRBD1|few|15|TRBJ2-1|TRBV7-9
CASSLVQTGDDEQFF
TGTGCCAGCAGCTTAGTTCAGACAGGGGATGATGAGCAGTTCTTC
>-|-|16|TRBJ2-3|TRBV4-2
CASSQERAIFTDTQYF
TGTGCCAGCAGCCAAGAGAGGGCCATTTTCACAGATACGCAGTATTTT
>TRBD1|few|16|TRBJ2-2|TRBV7-9
CASSPPTGLHTGELFF
TGTGCCAGCAGCCCACCGACAGGGTTGCACACCGGGGAGCTGTTTTTT
>-|-|13|TRBJ2-5|TRBV29-1
CSAGGGGGETQYF
TGCAGCGCCGGCGGAGGGGGCGGAGAGACCCAGTACTTC
>-|-|17|TRBJ2-2|TRBV6-5
CASSYSGEVGYTGELFF
TGTGCCAGCAGTTACTCAGGAGAAGTGGGCTACACCGGGGAGCTGTTTTTT
>TRBD2|few|21|TRBJ2-2|TRBV3-1
CASSQDDGTRQRSEGTGELFF
TGTGCCAGCAGCCAAGACGACGGGACTAGACAGAGATCTGAGGGCACCGGGGAGCTGTTTTTT
>-|-|14|TRBJ2-3|TRBV7-9
CASSPGDLTDTQYF
TGTGCCAGCAGCCCAGGGGACCTCACAGATACGCAGTATTTT
>-|-|20|TRBJ2-3|TRBV7-8
CASSLWTGLVGGYSTDTQYF
TGTGCCAGCAGCTTGTGGACAGGGCTAGTGGGGGGGTATAGCACAGATACGCAGTATTTT
>TRBD1|-|14|TRBJ2-2|TRBV5-1
CASSLGDSTGELFF
TGCGCCAGCAGCTTGGGGGACAGTACCGGGGAGCTGTTTTTT
>-|few|14|TRBJ2-5|TRBV4-1
CASSQETGLGTQYF
TGCGCCAGCAGCCAAGAAACGGGACTGGGGACCCAGTACTTC
>-|-|16|TRBJ2-4|TRBV5-3
CASSPGVELAKNIQYF
TGTGCCAGCAGCCCTGGGGTTGAGCTAGCCAAAAACATTCAGTACTTC
>TRBD1|many|13|TRBJ2-2|TRBV28
CASSHRGAGELFF
TGTGCCAGCAGTCACAGGGGTGCCGGGGAGCTGTTTTTT
>-|few|14|TRBJ1-1|TRBV7-8
CASSPGIRDTEAFF
TGTGCCAGCAGCCCAGGGATAAGAGATACTGAAGCTTTCTTT
>-|few|14|TRBJ2-7|TRBV4-1
CASSQSAASYEQYF
TGCGCCAGCAGCCAGTCAGCAGCCTCCTACGAGCAGTACTTC
>TRBD2|-|18|TRBJ2-1|TRBV27
CASSLHSGGPSSYNEQFF
TGTGCCAGCAGTTTACATAGCGGGGGGCCGAGCTCCTACAATGAGCAGTTCTTC
>-|-|14|TRBJ2-5|TRBV11-2
CASSSWTAQETQYF
TGTGCCAGCAGCTCATGGACAGCTCAAGAGACCCAGTACTTC
>-|few|12|TRBJ1-1|TRBV19
CASSGANTEAFF
TGTGCCAGTAGTGGGGCTAACACTGAAGCTTTCTTT
>-|-|12|TRBJ2-7|TRBV7-6
CASSAQGPHSHF
TGTGCCAGCAGCGCACAGGGACCCCATTCCCACTTC
>TRBD1|-|14|TRBJ2-2|TRBV11-2
CASSGGTGDGELFF
TGTGCCAGCAGCGGAGGGACAGGGGACGGGGAGCTGTTTTTT
>-|-|15|TRBJ2-7|TRBV30
CAWTPGGTASYEQYF
TGTGCCTGGACGCCCGGCGGGACTGCCTCCTACGAGCAGTACTTC
>-|few|14|TRBJ1-2|TRBV4-1
CASSQEPAPRGYTF
TGCGCCAGCAGCCAAGAACCAGCTCCTAGAGGCTACACCTTC
>-|-|13|TRBJ2-3|TRBV19
CAASGPDADTQYF
TGTGCGGCTTCGGGACCCGACGCGGATACGCAGTATTTT
>-|-|16|TRBJ1-5|TRBV4-1
CASSQGAGKEGQPQHF
TGCGCCAGCAGCCAAGGCGCGGGAAAGGAAGGGCAGCCCCAGCATTTT
>-|many|13|TRBJ1-6|TRBV4-1
CASSSRENSPLHF
TGCGCCAGCAGCAGCAGGGAAAATTCACCCCTCCACTTT
>TRBD2|-|14|TRBJ2-5|TRBV6-6
CASRDPLAVQTQYF
TGTGCCAGCAGGGACCCTCTAGCGGTTCAGACCCAGTACTTC
>-|-|16|TRBJ2-4|TRBV6-1
CASSEAPDIAKNIQYF
TGTGCCAGCAGTGAAGCGCCAGATATAGCCAAAAACATTCAGTACTTC
>-|few|14|TRBJ2-1|TRBV12-3/TRBV12-4
CASSAGSSYNEQFF
TGTGCCAGCAGTGCCGGCAGCTCCTACAATGAGCAGTTCTTC
>-|-|15|TRBJ1-6|TRBV27
CASSLSGQWDSPLHF
TGTGCCAGCAGTTTATCCGGACAATGGGATTCACCCCTCCACTTT
>-|-|14|TRBJ1-1|TRBV12-3/TRBV12-4
CASSLGPRGTEAFF
TGTGCCAGCAGTTTAGGGCCCCGAGGGACTGAAGCTTTCTTT
>-|-|14|TRBJ2-1|TRBV6-5
CASTNRAGDNEQFF
TGTGCCAGCACTAACAGGGCTGGCGACAATGAGCAGTTCTTC
>-|few|12|TRBJ1-1|TRBV7-9
CASSSRSVEAFF
TGTGCCAGCAGCTCAAGGTCTGTTGAAGCTTTCTTT
>-|many|14|TRBJ1-1|TRBV9
CASSPSAMNTEAFF
TGTGCCAGCAGCCCCTCTGCAATGAACACTGAAGCTTTCTTT
>-|-|14|TRBJ2-6|TRBV27
CASSLSSEANVLTF
TGTGCCAGCAGTTTATCGTCGGAAGCCAACGTCCTGACTTTC
>-|many|16|TRBJ1-2|TRBV4-2
CASSQDPGDRMFGYTF
TGTGCCAGCAGCCAAGATCCCGGAGACAGGATGTTCGGCTACACCTTC
>TRBD2|many|13|TRBJ2-7|TRBV20-1
CSALAGGFYEQYF
TGCAGTGCTTTAGCGGGGGGGTTTTACGAGCAGTACTTC
>TRBD1|-|17|TRBJ2-2|TRBV7-9
CASSLELGTANTGELFF
TGTGCCAGCAGCTTAGAGCTGGGGACAGCCAACACCGGGGAGCTGTTTTTT
>-|-|14|TRBJ2-7|TRBV28
CAITRGTSSYEQYF
TGTGCCATCACACGGGGGACGTCCTCCTACGAGCAGTACTTC
>-|-|15|TRBJ2-1|TRBV19
CASSMLAGTYNEQFF
TGTGCCAGTAGTATGTTGGCGGGGACCTACAATGAGCAGTTCTTC